Given below is one T cell receptor (beta chain) in context. Its antigen is undetermined. The repertoire was sequenced with immunoSEQ multiplex PCR; TCRdb's copy has only in-frame clones and lacks some. The repertoire holds 55,000 to 70,000 clones, with 80% to 90% as singletons. The data originate from a study of OX40 agonist ivuxolimab in advanced cancers. V shed 0 bases and J shed 5 bases, with 5 bases lying between them. The CDR3 sequence is 13 residues long. Germline lookup yields CDR1 SGHTS and CDR2 YDEGEE. General study results and limits: A proportion of nonresponders additionally exhibited low normalized T-cell clonal expansion.

The material was CD4+ or CD8+ T cells sorted from blood, obtained in a trial of the OX40 agonist ivuxolimab. The source is an adult with an advanced solid tumor such as melanoma, head and neck, liver or kidney cancer. V and J are TRBV5-8 and TRBJ2-2; possibly TRBD2 for D (5 bases). The CDR3 sequence: CASSLERTGELFF. The CDR3 nucleotides are TGTGCCAGCAGCTTGGAGCGGACCGGGGAGCTGTTTTTT.